This TCR beta chain was observed in a study of lymphopenia after photon versus proton radiotherapy. The V gene's germline CDR1 is MNHEY and CDR2 SMNVEV (reference sequence). Trimming removed 4 bases from V and 8 bases from J, with 8 bases in between. The CDR3 is 11 residues long. This table comes from immunoSEQ multiplex PCR, and its TCRdb copy is limited to in-frame clones, with some not included. The sample has 52,000 or so clones, under 95% seen once. The receptor was isolated from a woman aged 40-49 years with cholangiocarcinoma. The chain links TRBV27 to TRBJ1-1; D is unclear. Sequenced material: peripheral blood, taken from a patient treated with photon-based radiotherapy. The CDR3 region is CASSSEGEAFF. CDR3 coding DNA: TGTGCCAGCAGTTCCGAAGGCGAAGCTTTCTTT.